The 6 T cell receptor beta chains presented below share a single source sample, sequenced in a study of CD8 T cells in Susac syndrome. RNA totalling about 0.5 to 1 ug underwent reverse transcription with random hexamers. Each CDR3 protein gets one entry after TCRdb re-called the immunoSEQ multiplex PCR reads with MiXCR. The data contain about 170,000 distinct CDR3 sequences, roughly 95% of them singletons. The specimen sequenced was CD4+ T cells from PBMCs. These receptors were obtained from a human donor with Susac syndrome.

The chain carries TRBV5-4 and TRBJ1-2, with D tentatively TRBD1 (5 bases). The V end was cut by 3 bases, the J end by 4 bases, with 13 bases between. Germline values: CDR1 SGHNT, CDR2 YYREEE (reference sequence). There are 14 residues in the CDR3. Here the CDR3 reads CASSSGTAVYGYTF. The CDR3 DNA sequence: TGTGCCAGCAGCTCCGGGACGGCCGTCTATGGCTACACCTTC.

The CDR3 region is CASSLRLQGTGANVLTF. CDR3 sequence (DNA): TGTGCCAGCAGCTTAAGGTTACAGGGGACTGGGGCCAACGTCCTGACTTTC. The chain is built from TRBV7-3 and TRBJ2-6; 7 bases align to TRBD1. The germline CDR1 and CDR2 sequences are SGHTA and FQGTGA. V lost 1 base to trimming and J lost 2 bases; unmatched junction nucleotides: 5. This CDR3 is 17 amino acids long.

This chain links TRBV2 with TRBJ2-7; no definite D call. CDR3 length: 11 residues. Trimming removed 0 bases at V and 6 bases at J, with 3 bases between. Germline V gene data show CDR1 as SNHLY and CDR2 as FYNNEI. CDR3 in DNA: TGTGCCAGCAGTGAAGCGCTCGAGCAGTACGTC. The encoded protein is CASSEALEQYV.

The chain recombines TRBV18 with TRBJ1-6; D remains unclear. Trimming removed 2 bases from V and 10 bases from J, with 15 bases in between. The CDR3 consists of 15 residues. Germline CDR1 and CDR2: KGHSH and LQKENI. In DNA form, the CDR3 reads TGTGCCAGCTCACCATCGAGGGAAGAAGGCTCACCCCTCCACTTT. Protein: CASSPSREEGSPLHF.

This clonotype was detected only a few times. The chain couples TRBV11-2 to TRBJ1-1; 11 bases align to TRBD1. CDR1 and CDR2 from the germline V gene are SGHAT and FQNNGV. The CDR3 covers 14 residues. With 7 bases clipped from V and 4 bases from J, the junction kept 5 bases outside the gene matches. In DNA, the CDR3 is TGTGCCAGCAACCGGGGGACAGGGGGCACTGAAGCTTTCTTT. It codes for CASNRGTGGTEAFF. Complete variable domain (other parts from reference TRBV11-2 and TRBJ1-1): EAGVAQSPRYKIIEKRQSVAFWCNPISGHATLYWYQQILGQGPKLLIQFQNNGVVDDSQLPKDRFSAERLKGVDSTLKIQPAKLEDSAVYLCASNRGTGGTEAFFGQGTRLTVV.

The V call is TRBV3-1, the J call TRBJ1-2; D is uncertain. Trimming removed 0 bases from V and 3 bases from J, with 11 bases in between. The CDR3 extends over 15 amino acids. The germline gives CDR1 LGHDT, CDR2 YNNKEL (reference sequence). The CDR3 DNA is TGTGCCAGCAGCCAAGAACCCGACCGATACTATGGCTACACCTTC. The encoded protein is CASSQEPDRYYGYTF.